This T cell receptor beta chain originates from a study of blood T cell repertoires in COVID-19. Study-wide background: Whether acute or convalescent, the COVID-19 samples came from the United States, Italy and Spain.

The repertoire was sequenced with immunoSEQ multiplex PCR; TCRdb's copy has only in-frame clones and lacks some. The repertoire holds under 200,000 clones, with around 87% as singletons. The specimen sequenced was peripheral blood. This sequence was found in a woman in her seventies with COVID-19, enrolled during active disease.

The CDR3 reads CAWSVGQGVDTQYF. The CDR3 DNA reads as TGTGCCTGGAGTGTGGGTCAGGGGGTAGATACGCAGTATTTT. This chain links TRBV30 with TRBJ2-3; 7 bases align to TRBD1. V dropped 0 bases and J dropped 5; count of bases not matched to a gene: 5. In germline, CDR1 is GTSNPN, CDR2 SVGIG (reference sequence). The CDR3 covers 14 residues.